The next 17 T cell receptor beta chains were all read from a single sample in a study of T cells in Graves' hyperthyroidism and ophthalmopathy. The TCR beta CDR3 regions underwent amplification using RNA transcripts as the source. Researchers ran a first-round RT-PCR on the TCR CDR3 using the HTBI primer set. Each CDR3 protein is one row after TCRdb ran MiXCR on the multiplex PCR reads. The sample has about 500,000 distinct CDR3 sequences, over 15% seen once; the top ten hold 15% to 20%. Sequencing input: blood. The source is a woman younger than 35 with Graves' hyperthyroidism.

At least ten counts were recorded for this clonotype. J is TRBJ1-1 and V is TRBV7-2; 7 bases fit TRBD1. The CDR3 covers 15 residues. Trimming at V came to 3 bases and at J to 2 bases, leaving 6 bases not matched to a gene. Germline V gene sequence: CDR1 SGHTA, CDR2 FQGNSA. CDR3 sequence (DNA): TGTGCCAGCAGCTTCGACAGGGTTTTTAACACTGAAGCTTTCTTT. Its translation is CASSFDRVFNTEAFF. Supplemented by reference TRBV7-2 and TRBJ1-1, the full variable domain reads GAGVSQSPSNKVTEKGKDVELRCDPISGHTALYWYRQSLGQGLEFLIYFQGNSAPDKSGLPSDRFSAERTGGSVSTLTIQRTQQEDSAVYLCASSFDRVFNTEAFFGQGTRLTVV.

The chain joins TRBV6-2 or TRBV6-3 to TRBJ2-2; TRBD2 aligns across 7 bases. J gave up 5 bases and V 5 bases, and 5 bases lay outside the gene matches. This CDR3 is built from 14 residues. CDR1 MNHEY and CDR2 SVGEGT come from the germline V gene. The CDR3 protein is CASSKAGETGELFF. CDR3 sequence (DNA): TGTGCCAGCAGTAAGGCGGGAGAGACCGGGGAGCTGTTTTTT.

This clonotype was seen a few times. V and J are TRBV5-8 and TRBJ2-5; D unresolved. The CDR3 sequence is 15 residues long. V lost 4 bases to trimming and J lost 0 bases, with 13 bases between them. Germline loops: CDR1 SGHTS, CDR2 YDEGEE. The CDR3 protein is CASSVGMEYQETQYF. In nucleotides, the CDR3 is TGTGCCAGCAGCGTCGGAATGGAGTACCAAGAGACCCAGTACTTC.

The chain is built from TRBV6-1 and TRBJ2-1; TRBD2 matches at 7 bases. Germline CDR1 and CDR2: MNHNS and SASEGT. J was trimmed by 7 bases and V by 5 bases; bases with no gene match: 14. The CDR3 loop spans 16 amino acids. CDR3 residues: CASSTRPEGGPNEQFF. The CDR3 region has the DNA TGTGCCAGCAGTACCAGACCTGAGGGAGGGCCGAATGAGCAGTTCTTC.

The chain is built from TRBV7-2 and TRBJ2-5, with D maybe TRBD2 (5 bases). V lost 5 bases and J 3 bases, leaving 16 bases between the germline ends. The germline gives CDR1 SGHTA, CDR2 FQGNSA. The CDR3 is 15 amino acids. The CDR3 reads CASSKTGVWKETQYF. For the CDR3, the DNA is TGTGCCAGCAGCAAAACCGGGGTATGGAAAGAGACCCAGTACTTC.

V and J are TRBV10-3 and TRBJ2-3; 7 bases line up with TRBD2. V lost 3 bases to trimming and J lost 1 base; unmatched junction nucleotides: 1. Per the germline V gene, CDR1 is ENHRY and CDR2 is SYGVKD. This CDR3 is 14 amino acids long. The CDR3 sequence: CAISDSGGTDTQYF. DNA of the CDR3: TGTGCCATCAGTGACAGCGGGGGCACAGATACGCAGTATTTT.

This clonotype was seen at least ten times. In nucleotides, the CDR3 is TGCAGTGCTAGAGATCTAAGTGCGGCTAGTGCCTACAATGAGCAGTTCTTC. It translates to CSARDLSAASAYNEQFF. V gene TRBV20-1 combines with J gene TRBJ2-1; no definite D call. The CDR3 covers 17 residues. Looked up from germline, CDR1 is DFQATT and CDR2 is SNEGSKA (reference sequence). Trimming removed 0 bases from V and 2 bases from J, with 17 bases in between.

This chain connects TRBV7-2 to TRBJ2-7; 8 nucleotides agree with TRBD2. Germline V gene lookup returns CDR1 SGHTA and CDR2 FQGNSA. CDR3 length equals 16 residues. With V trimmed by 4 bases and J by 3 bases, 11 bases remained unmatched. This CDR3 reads CASSWRPSGRGYEQYF. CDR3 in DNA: TGTGCCAGCAGCTGGCGGCCAAGCGGGAGAGGCTACGAGCAGTACTTC. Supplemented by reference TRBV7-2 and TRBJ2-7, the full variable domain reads GAGVSQSPSNKVTEKGKDVELRCDPISGHTALYWYRQSLGQGLEFLIYFQGNSAPDKSGLPSDRFSAERTGGSVSTLTIQRTQQEDSAVYLCASSWRPSGRGYEQYFGPGTRLTVT.

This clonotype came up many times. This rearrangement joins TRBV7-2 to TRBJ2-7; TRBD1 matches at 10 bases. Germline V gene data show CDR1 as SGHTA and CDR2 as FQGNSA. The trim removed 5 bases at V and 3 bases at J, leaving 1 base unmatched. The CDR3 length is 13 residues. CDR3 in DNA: TGTGCCAGCAGCGGGGACAGGGGCTACGAGCAGTACTTC. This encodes CASSGDRGYEQYF.

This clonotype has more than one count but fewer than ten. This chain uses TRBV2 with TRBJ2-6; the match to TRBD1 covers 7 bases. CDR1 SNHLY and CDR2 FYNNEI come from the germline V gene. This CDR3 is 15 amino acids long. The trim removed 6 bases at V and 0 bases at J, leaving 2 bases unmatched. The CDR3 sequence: CASRHRGSGANVLTF. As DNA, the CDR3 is TGTGCCAGCAGGCACAGGGGCTCTGGGGCCAACGTCCTGACTTTC.

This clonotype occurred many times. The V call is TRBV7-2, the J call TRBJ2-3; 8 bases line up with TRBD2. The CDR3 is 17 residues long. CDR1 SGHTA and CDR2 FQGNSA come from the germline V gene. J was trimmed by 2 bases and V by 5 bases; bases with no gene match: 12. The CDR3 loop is CASSERPTSAHTDTQYF. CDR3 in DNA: TGTGCCAGCAGCGAAAGACCGACTAGCGCTCACACAGATACGCAGTATTTT.

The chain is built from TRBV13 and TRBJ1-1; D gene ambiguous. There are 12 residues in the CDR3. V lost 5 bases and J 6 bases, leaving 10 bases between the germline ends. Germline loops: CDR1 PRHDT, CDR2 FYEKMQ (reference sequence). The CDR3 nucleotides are TGTGCCAGCAGCCCGACTTTCGCTGAAGCTTTCTTT. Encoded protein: CASSPTFAEAFF. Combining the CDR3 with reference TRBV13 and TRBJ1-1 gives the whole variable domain AAGVIQSPRHLIKEKRETATLKCYPIPRHDTVYWYQQGPGQDPQFLISFYEKMQSDKGSIPDRFSAQQFSDYHSELNMSSLELGDSALYFCASSPTFAEAFFGQGTRLTVV.

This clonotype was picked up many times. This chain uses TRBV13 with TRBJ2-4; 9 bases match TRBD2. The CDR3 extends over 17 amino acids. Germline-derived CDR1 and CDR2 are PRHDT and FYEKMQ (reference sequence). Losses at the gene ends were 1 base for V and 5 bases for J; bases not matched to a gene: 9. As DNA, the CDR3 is TGTGCCAGCAGCTTAGTGGTCGGCGGGAGGGCGGAAAACATTCAGTACTTC. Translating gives CASSLVVGGRAENIQYF.

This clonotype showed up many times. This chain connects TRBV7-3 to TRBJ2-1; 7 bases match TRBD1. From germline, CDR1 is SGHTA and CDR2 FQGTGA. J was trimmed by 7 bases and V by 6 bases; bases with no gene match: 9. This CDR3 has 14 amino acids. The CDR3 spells CASSPSSQGNEQFF. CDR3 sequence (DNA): TGTGCCAGCAGTCCTTCATCACAGGGGAATGAGCAGTTCTTC.

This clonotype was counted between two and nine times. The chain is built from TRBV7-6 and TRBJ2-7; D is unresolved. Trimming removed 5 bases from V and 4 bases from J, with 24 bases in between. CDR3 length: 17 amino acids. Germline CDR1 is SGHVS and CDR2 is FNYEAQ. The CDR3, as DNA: TGTGCCAGCAGCCCCCATTTGCCCACCGTCCCTGCATACGAGCAGTACTTC. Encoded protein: CASSPHLPTVPAYEQYF.

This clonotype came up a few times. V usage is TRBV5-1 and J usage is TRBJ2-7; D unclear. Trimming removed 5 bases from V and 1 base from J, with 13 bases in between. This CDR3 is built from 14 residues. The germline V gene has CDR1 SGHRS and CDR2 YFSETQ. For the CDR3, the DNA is TGCGCCAGCAGGAGAGTAGCCGTTTCCTACGAGCAGTACTTC. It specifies CASRRVAVSYEQYF.

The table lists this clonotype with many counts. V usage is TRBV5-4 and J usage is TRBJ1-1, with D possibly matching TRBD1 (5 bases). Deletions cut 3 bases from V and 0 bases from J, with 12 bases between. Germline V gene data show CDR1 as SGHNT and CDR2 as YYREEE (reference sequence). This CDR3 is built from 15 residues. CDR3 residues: CASSSSGHMNTEAFF. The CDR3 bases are TGTGCCAGCAGCTCCTCGGGGCACATGAACACTGAAGCTTTCTTT.